The clone carrying this T cell receptor beta chain occurred a few times. The antigen is not known. The entry originates in a study of early T cells in non-severe SARS-CoV-2 infection. At the level of the study: Unpaired chains resulted from sequencing bulk RNA of unsorted whole blood.

Individually, cDNA molecules had unique molecular identifiers attached to them. TCRdb reprocessed the 5' RACE reads via MiXCR and lists one record per CDR3 protein. The data show about 52,000 distinct CDR3 sequences, with approximately 9.9% seen just once and less than 15% held by the top ten. The CDR3 contains 16 residues. From germline, CDR1 is SGHRS and CDR2 YFSETQ. J lost 0 bases, V lost 3 bases, and 5 bases had no gene match. Study outcomes and limitations: Missing private and CD4 specificities, VDJdb matching favored anti-spike CD8 responses.

The sample consisted of whole blood. This receptor was obtained from an adult who was a healthcare worker with PCR-confirmed SARS-CoV-2 infection or an uninfected control (not recorded which). The chain employs TRBV5-1 and TRBJ1-5, with 8 bases matching TRBD1. CDR3 bases: TGCGCCAGCAGCTGGGGGACAGGACTTAGCAATCAGCCCCAGCATTTT. Residues: CASSWGTGLSNQPQHF. The full variable domain, rest sourced from reference TRBV5-1 and TRBJ1-5, is KAGVTQTPRYLIKTRGQQVTLSCSPISGHRSVSWYQQTPGQGLQFLFEYFSETQRNKGNFPGRFSGRQFSNSRSEMNVSTLELGDSALYLCASSWGTGLSNQPQHFGDGTRLSIL.